The clone carrying this TCR beta chain was counted many times. Its antigen is as yet unknown. TCRdb reprocessed the 5' RACE reads with MiXCR, giving one entry per CDR3 protein. The table includes some 43,000 distinct CDR3 sequences, 2.5% detected once. The V gene lost 1 base and the J gene lost 9 bases, with 16 bases spanning the gap. The CDR3 is made up of 15 amino acids. Germline V gene lookup returns CDR1 SGHVS and CDR2 FQNEAQ. The data are from a study of neurological immune-mediated disorders. General observations from the study: Repertoires from 18 of 34 multiple sclerosis patients grouped phylogenetically into a related-CDR3 cluster, suggesting a possible signature. The multiple sclerosis repertoire cluster was not associated with any clinical or MRI feature.

This rearrangement joins TRBV7-8 to TRBJ2-1; D might be TRBD2 (7 bases). The TCR sequence derives from a man younger than 40 with multiple sclerosis. Sequencing used PBMCs. The CDR3 loop is CASSLEAGALFEQFF. Written as DNA, the CDR3 is TGTGCCAGCAGCTTAGAGGCGGGGGCCTTATTTGAGCAGTTCTTC.